A selection of T cell receptor beta chains follows, all from one sample in a study of radiation and T cells in renal cell carcinoma. Sequencing was performed with immunoSEQ multiplex PCR; in TCRdb, only in-frame clones are kept and a portion is missing. The sample lists about 130,000 clones, about 88% occurring once. The material was blood, obtained from a patient whose treatment included radiotherapy and nephrectomy. The receptors derive from a woman in her 50s with renal cell carcinoma. Each CDR3 is given with its conserved first and last residue. Clone size is shown for a subset of rows, as once, few, many or a class of expanded clone.

- TRBV4-3 CASSLTFGLAGYEQYF
few TRBV9 CASSQLGGKLFF
- TRBV6-5 CASGQGLQRGGYTF
- TRBV18 CASSPSTPRLGTDTQYF
- TRBV13 CASSLRFGEQFF
- TRBV6-6 CASSYIRGDDYTF
- TRBV25-1 CASSEWGDVYGYTF
- TRBV5-5 CASSLAGSGGLGNQPQHF
- TRBV18 CASSPPSRGRNTEAFF
- TRBV9 CASSPISGQLNTEAFF
- TRBV5-1 CASSLWEPTDTQYF
- TRBV2 CASSVRSEDGNIQYF
once TRBV6-6 CASRAIGERNQPQHF
few TRBV5-1 CASTLRTGNSPLHF
- TRBV18 CASSPVQGGNEQFF
few TRBV19 CASRDRGGQPQHF
- TRBV5-1 CASSLTEPIDPDTQYF
- TRBV15 CATRTLRENTEAFF
- TRBV9 CASSPPGQTLSGNTIYF
- TRBV12-5 CASGLVVGEAFF
- TRBV9 CASSVGGGGTDTQYF
- TRBV19 CASRVQGSPSYEQYF
few TRBV19 CASRVQGAGNQPQHF
- TRBV6-1 CASTSEGAGEQFF
- TRBV18 CASSQGLAETQYF
few TRBV14 CASSQVGISGELFF
- TRBV19 CASEDWGRPNEKLFF